This T cell receptor beta chain was recorded in a study of blood T cells in healthy people across ages. General study points: No conclusive comparison of naive versus antigen-experienced cells was possible with unsorted PBMCs. Expanded clonotype changes were possibly confounded by unknown donor CMV status. The long-lived group displayed more naive CD4+ cells, plus higher diversity, than the aged donors did.

Sample-barcoded 5' priming and a J-beta primer mix drove a second PCR of roughly 7 to 11 cycles. TCRdb processed the 5' RACE reads anew with MiXCR; each CDR3 protein has one entry. The profile shows 980,000 or so distinct CDR3 sequences, 40% to 60% of them singletons. With respect to this clonotype: Its cognate antigen is unknown.

Germline V lookup: CDR1 SGHAT, CDR2 FQNNGV. Trimming took 6 bases from V and 6 from J, leaving 13 bases between them. CDR3 length: 13 residues. The specimen sequenced was blood. The chain recombines TRBV11-2 with TRBJ2-3; possibly TRBD1 or TRBD2 for D (6 bases each). The TCR comes from a young man in good health. The CDR3 DNA reads TGTGCCAGCAGTGCCCCGGGGGCGGATACGCAGTATTTT. Its protein product is CASSAPGADTQYF.